This T cell receptor (beta chain) was recorded in a study of T-cell memory formation after mild COVID-19. Study context: There were largely donor-specific TCR clusters. The study, taken as a whole, reports: There were some responding clones in pre-infection memory, which suggested that cross-reactive memory had joined. Unconfirmed was the SARS-CoV-2 specificity of second-wave clones that peaked on day 37.

To note about this clonotype: Its antigen is still unknown.

The CDR3 runs 16 residues. Germline V gene lookup returns CDR1 MNHEY and CDR2 SVGAGI. Unmatched junction bases numbered 5, after V lost 4 bases and J lost 6 bases. TCRdb redid the calling of the 5' RACE reads with MiXCR, one entry per CDR3 protein. The sample carries a few hundred thousand distinct CDR3 sequences, about 20% recorded once. The sample was PBMCs or a T cell subset sorted from them (not recorded which). The rearrangement links TRBV6-5 to TRBJ2-2; 13 bases are shared with TRBD2. The clonotype was recovered from an adult woman who had mild COVID-19 (a few samples of this study predate the infection). Cell type and time point are not known. The CDR3 protein is CASSFTSGGASGELFF. The CDR3 region has the DNA TGTGCCAGCAGTTTTACTAGCGGGGGGGCCTCCGGGGAGCTGTTTTTT.